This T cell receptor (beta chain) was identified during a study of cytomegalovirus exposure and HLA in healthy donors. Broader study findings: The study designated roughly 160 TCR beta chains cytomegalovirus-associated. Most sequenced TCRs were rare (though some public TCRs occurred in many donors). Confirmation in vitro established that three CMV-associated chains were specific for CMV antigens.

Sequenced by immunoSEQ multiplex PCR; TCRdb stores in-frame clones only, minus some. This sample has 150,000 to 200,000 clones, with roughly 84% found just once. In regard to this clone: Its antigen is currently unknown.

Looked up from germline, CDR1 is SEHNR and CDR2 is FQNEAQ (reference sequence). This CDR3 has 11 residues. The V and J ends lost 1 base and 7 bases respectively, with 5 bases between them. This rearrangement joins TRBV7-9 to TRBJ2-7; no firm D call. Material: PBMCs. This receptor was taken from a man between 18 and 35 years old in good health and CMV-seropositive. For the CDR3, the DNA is TGTGCCAGCAGCTTAGGGCCTGAGCAGTACTTC. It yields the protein CASSLGPEQYF.